This T cell receptor (beta chain) derives from a study of Ad26.COV2.S vaccination and SARS-CoV-2 variants. Documented treatment: 15 to 20 received Ad26.COV2.S at low or high dose, single or two shots; 5 received placebo; per-sample allocation not given. Sample collection was performed on day 63 after the first vaccine or placebo injection. Ad26.COV2.S expressed prefusion-stabilized spike from the original Wuhan strain. The assay was immunoSEQ multiplex PCR, and TCRdb's table has in-frame clones only and misses some. The data show approximately 410,000 clones, about 92% seen once. The CDR3 has 16 amino acids. The germline CDR1 and CDR2 sequences are SGHTA and FQGNSA. Trimming took 2 bases from V and 3 from J; bases not matched to a gene: 5.

Source: peripheral blood, taken in a trial of Ad26.COV2.S vaccine versus placebo. This sequence joins TRBV7-2 and TRBJ2-3; 10 nucleotides line up with TRBD2. The TCR sequence derives from a person between 18 and 59 years old who received the Ad26.COV2.S COVID-19 vaccine or a placebo. This CDR3 reads CASSLFLAGVTDTQYF. Written as DNA, the CDR3 is TGTGCCAGCAGCTTATTCCTAGCGGGGGTTACAGATACGCAGTATTTT.